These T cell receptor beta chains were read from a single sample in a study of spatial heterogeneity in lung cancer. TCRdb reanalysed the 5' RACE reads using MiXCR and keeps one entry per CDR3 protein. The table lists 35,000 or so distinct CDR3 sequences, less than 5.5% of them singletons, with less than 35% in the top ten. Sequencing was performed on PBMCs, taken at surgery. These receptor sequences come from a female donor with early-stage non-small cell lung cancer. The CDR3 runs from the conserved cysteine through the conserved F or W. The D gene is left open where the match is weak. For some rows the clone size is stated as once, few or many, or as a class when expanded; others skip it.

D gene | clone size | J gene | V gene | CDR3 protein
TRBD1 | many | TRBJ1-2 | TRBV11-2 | CASSTARGQGGGRQSYTF
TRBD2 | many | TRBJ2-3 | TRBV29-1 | CSVEVRGADTQYF
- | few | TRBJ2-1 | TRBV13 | CASSLGLTSYNEQFF
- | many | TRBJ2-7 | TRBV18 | CASSPQGYPLYEQYF
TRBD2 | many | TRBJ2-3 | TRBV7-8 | CASSFSRTRIVPQYF
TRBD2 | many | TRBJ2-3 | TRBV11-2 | CASSSPGGIGVAGRGDTQYF
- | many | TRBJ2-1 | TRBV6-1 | CASSVLAKGYNEQFF
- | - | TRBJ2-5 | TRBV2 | CASSERQETQYF
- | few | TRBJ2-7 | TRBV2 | CASSGSQGRVSYEQYF
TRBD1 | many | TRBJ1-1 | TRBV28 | CASSPRQGWTEAFF
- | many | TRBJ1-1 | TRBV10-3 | CAISESRKVAEAFF
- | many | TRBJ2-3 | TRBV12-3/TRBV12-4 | CASSQRDTTDTQYF
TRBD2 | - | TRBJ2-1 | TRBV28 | CASSLYPGLTGEQFF
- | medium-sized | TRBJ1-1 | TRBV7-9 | CASSNTRAGTEAFF
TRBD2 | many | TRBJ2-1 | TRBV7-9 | CASFEAGRPNEQFF
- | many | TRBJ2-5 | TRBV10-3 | CAISESKETQYF
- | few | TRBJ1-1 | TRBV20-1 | CSARGVFTEAFF
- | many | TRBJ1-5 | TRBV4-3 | CASSQGREQPQHF
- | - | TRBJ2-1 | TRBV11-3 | CASSLVGNEQFF
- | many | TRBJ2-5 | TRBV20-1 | CSARDISLETQYF
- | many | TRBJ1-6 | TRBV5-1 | CASSDDRSNRALHF
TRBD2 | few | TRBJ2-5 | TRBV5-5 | CASSWEGRQETQYF
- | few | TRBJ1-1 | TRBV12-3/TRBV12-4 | CASTKWGRGRGDKNTEAFF
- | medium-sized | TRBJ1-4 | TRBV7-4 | CASSADRATNEKLFF
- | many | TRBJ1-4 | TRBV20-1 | CSARKLRMGMGEKLFF
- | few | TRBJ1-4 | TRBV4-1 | CASSRGVVEKLFF
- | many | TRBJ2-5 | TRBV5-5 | CASSLGLGQETQYF
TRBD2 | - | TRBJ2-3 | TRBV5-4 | CASSLAAGGTDTQYF
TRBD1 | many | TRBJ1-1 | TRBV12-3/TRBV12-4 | CASNLGQGAAEAFF